This T cell receptor (beta chain) was obtained from a study of neoadjuvant nivolumab and ipilimumab in lung cancer. General study findings and limits: Blood richness before therapy tracked richness in tumors resected after neoadjuvant therapy.

Repertoires were generated with immunoSEQ multiplex PCR, while TCRdb's copy carries only in-frame clones and drops some. The data hold tens of thousands of clones, with 90% observed a single time. Germline-derived CDR1 and CDR2 are SEHNR and FQNEAQ (reference sequence). CDR3 length: 16 amino acids. Trimming cost V 4 bases and J 3 bases, with 15 bases left between them. Turning to this clone: What it binds is not known.

The origin of this receptor is an adult with non-small cell lung cancer. The rearrangement uses TRBV7-9 and TRBJ1-4, with a weak D call TRBD1 (5 bases). The source material was peripheral blood, sampled after neoadjuvant nivolumab, alone or with ipilimumab, at or shortly before surgery. This CDR3 reads CASSSNPGTPNEKLFF. CDR3 coding DNA: TGTGCCAGCAGCTCAAACCCGGGGACCCCTAATGAAAAACTGTTTTTT.